This TCR beta chain was recorded in a study of OX40 agonist ivuxolimab in advanced cancers. Study at large: Partial responses were achieved by three patients: one hepatocellular carcinoma, two cutaneous melanoma.

Study-level points and caveats: The CD4+ and CD8+ T cells in the blood had expanded clonally by week 6 at 0.1 to 3.0 mg/kg. The investigators did not determine what antigen specificity the expanded peripheral T cells had.

This table comes from immunoSEQ multiplex PCR, and its TCRdb copy is limited to in-frame clones, with some not included. Of about 64,000 clones in the sample, approximately 84% are singletons; the top ten hold over 2.5%. Sampling times: baseline, cycle 4 day 1, cycle 7 day 1. CDR1 and CDR2 (germline): WNHNN, SYGVQD (reference sequence). This CDR3 is 14 amino acids long. J was trimmed by 6 bases and V by 5 bases; bases with no gene match: 4. Comments on this clone: Its antigen remains unknown.

This TCR derives from an adult with an advanced solid tumor such as melanoma, head and neck, liver or kidney cancer. This chain connects TRBV10-1 to TRBJ2-2; the match to TRBD1 covers 9 bases. Sequenced here: CD4+ or CD8+ T cells sorted from blood, sampled in a trial of the OX40 agonist ivuxolimab. CDR3 coding DNA: TGCGCCAGCAGTTGGGACAGGGAGGCCGGGGAGCTGTTTTTT. Translating gives CASSWDREAGELFF.